The clone carrying this T cell receptor (beta chain) has only a few counts. Germline CDR1 SGHAT, CDR2 FQNNGV. Trimming took 6 bases from V and 0 from J, leaving 14 bases between them. The CDR3 is made up of 16 amino acids. This record comes from a study of blood T cells in healthy people across ages. Sample-barcoded 5' priming and a J-beta primer mix drove a second PCR of about 7 to 11 cycles. One entry per CDR3 protein, called by TCRdb with MiXCR from the 5' RACE reads. The table records 800,000 or so distinct CDR3 sequences, around 25% of them present only once. This sample also appeared in a second study, on T cells of mothers and their children.

The receptor was derived from a boy aged 5-17 years in good health. The material sequenced was blood. The chain joins TRBV11-2 to TRBJ2-2, with D possibly TRBD2 on 6 matching bases. The CDR3 DNA reads as TGTGCCAGCAGGTCCTCTAGCGCTCCGAACACCGGGGAGCTGTTTTTT. Residues: CASRSSSAPNTGELFF.